This T cell receptor (beta chain) was profiled in a study of T cell repertoires in ileal Crohn's disease. General study points: Endoscopic recurrence occurred in every patient whose clonality exceeded 26.8%.

Trimming took 0 bases from V and 8 from J, leaving 18 bases between them. The germline V gene has CDR1 SGHRS and CDR2 YFSETQ. The CDR3 is made up of 16 amino acids. Patients were adults with ileal or ileocolonic Crohn's disease needing resection. Clones were sequenced by immunoSEQ multiplex PCR, and TCRdb holds only the in-frame ones, with some missing. In the table there are more than 11,000 clones, 70% to 90% of which are singletons. Comment on this clone: Its antigen is not identified.

Sequenced sample: ileal tissue. The V and J genes are TRBV5-1 and TRBJ2-1; weak D call: TRBD2 (5 bases). The TCR originated in an adult with Crohn's disease. CDR3 amino acids: CASSLEVTSIVDEQFF. The CDR3 nucleotides are TGCGCCAGCAGCTTGGAAGTAACTAGTATAGTGGATGAGCAGTTCTTC.